These 24 T cell receptor beta chains share one sample of origin, sequenced in a study of T cells in women clearing cervical HPV infection. Profiled with immunoSEQ multiplex PCR; TCRdb holds only in-frame clones, not every one. The table lists tens of thousands of clones. The material sequenced was blood buffy coat. Receptors were obtained from a woman between 18 and 70 years old with a cervical HPV16 infection that either progressed to CIN3+ or cleared (not recorded which).

A note on this clone: The CDR3 goes on 3 residues after the read ends, and that part is filled in from the germline J gene. The rearrangement uses TRBV23-1 and TRBJ2-1; TRBD2 might be the D (5 bases). TRBV23-1 has ORF status, its function being uncertain. Trimming removed 2 bases at V and 0 bases at J, with 14 bases between. This CDR3 spans 17 amino acids. CDR3 sequence reads: CASSQPGYTSSYNEQFF. The CDR3 DNA, read in part, is TGCGCCAGCAGTCAACCGGGGTATACAAGCTCCTACAATGAG.

Details on this clone: The DNA ends 3 residues before the CDR3 does, and the rest of the CDR3 is filled in from the germline J gene. V is TRBV2 and J is TRBJ1-6; D is ambiguous. With 10 bases removed from V and 5 bases from J, the gap between germline ends came to 18 bases. The CDR3 totals 15 residues. Per germline, CDR1 SNHLY and CDR2 FYNNEI. CDR3 DNA (partial): TGTGCCACCAAGCTGGAGGGTCAGCATAATTCACCC. It encodes CATKLEGQHNSP. The whole CDR3 sequence is CATKLEGQHNSPLHF.

As regards this clone: The CDR3 goes on 3 residues after the read ends, and that part is filled in from the germline J gene. The genes are TRBV7-2 and TRBJ2-2; D gene ambiguous. Germline-derived CDR1 and CDR2 are SGHTA and FQGNSA. Between the trimmed V and J ends, which lost 0 bases and 5 bases, there was a span of 4 bases. This CDR3 has 13 residues. The part of the CDR3 DNA that was read is TGTGCCAGCAGCTTAGCCCGTACCGGGGAG. Protein product: CASSLARTGE. The whole CDR3 is CASSLARTGELFF.

Here the CDR3 reads CASSLSELSEAFF. CDR3 DNA, as far as it was read: TGTGCCAGCAGCTTAAGCGAGCTTTCTGAA. This chain uses TRBV7-9 with TRBJ1-1; D gene ambiguous. With the read ending 3 residues before the CDR3 end, the germline J gene is used to fill in that end. The V end lost 2 bases, the J end lost 6 bases, and 10 bases lay between the germline ends. CDR3 size: 13 residues. CDR1 and CDR2 from the germline V gene are SEHNR and FQNEAQ (reference sequence).

Points on this clone: Read sequence stops 3 residues before the CDR3 end, and the germline J gene provides the missing end. The chain recombines TRBV4-2 with TRBJ1-1; tentative D call: TRBD1 (5 bases). Germline V gives CDR1 LGHNA, CDR2 YNFKEQ. The CDR3 extends over 14 amino acids. Here the CDR3 reads CASSQDSPGPVAFF. The part of the CDR3 DNA that was read is TGTGCCAGCAGCCAAGACTCCCCAGGGCCGGTG.

About this clone: The read comes to an end 3 residues before the CDR3 does, leaving the germline J gene to fill in the end. V is TRBV6-1 and J is TRBJ2-7; 7 bases are shared with TRBD2. V shed 0 bases and J 3 bases; nucleotides not matched to a gene: 2. The CDR3 spans 14 residues. Germline CDR1 MNHNS, CDR2 SASEGT. The sequenced CDR3 bases are TGTGCCAGCAGTGAAGCGGGGGACTACTACGAG. This sequence encodes CASSEAGDYYE. The complete CDR3 reads CASSEAGDYYEQYF.

As concerns this clone: The CDR3 is cut off 3 residues early in the read; its end comes from the germline J gene. The genes are TRBV20-1 and TRBJ2-3; maybe TRBD2 (6 bases). Germline CDR1 DFQATT, CDR2 SNEGSKA (reference sequence). V lost 4 bases and J lost 1, with 9 bases in between. This CDR3 contains 13 residues. The covered CDR3 bases are TGCAGTGCTATGCGGGGCCGCACAGATACG. Its protein is CSAMRGRTDT. The whole CDR3 sequence is CSAMRGRTDTQYF.

The covered CDR3 bases are TGTGCCAGTAGTGATCAGCTAGCGGGAGAAGAGACG. Translation: CASSDQLAGEET. In full, the CDR3 reads CASSDQLAGEETQYF. The chain employs TRBV19 and TRBJ2-3, with 10 bases identical to TRBD2. The CDR3 end is not reached by the read, which stops 3 residues before it; the germline J gene fills it in. This CDR3 region has 15 residues. The germline CDR1 and CDR2 sequences are LNHDA and SQIVND (reference sequence).

Concerning this clone: Read sequence stops 3 residues before the CDR3 end, and the germline J gene provides the missing end. The rearrangement links TRBV2 to TRBJ1-2; 11 nucleotides match TRBD1. The CDR3 runs 18 residues. Germline CDR1 and CDR2: SNHLY and FYNNEI. The ends lost 2 bases at V and 7 bases at J; junction bases unmatched: 15. The CDR3 bases that were read are TGTGCCAGCAGTGAATGGAGGACAGGGGGCGCTTCAGGAGGTGGC. Translated: CASSEWRTGGASGGG. The CDR3, in full, reads CASSEWRTGGASGGGYTF.

Concerning this clone itself: Coverage ceases 3 residues before the CDR3 finishes, and the germline J gene fills in the end. The chain uses TRBV7-3 and TRBJ2-7; possibly TRBD1 for D (5 bases). CDR1 and CDR2 from the germline V gene are SGHTA and FQGTGA. Trimming pared 4 bases from V and 5 bases from J, leaving 12 bases between. The CDR3 has 13 residues. The CDR3 loop reads CASSSQRGHEQYF. The CDR3 DNA, read in part, is TGTGCCAGCAGCTCACAAAGGGGCCACGAG.

Concerning this clone: The CDR3 extends 3 residues past the end of the read, so its final part is completed from the germline J gene. The chain employs TRBV6-1 and TRBJ1-2; D is unresolved. Trimming took off 0 bases at V and 3 bases at J, with 8 bases between the two ends. Germline loops: CDR1 MNHNS, CDR2 SASEGT. The CDR3 covers 14 residues. CDR3 DNA, as far as it was read: TGTGCCAGCAGTGAAGCAACGGTTGACTATGGC. Translated: CASSEATVDYG. The complete CDR3 reads CASSEATVDYGYTF.

A note on this clone: Read coverage stops 3 residues before the CDR3 terminus; the germline J gene supplies the remainder. The chain couples TRBV20-1 to TRBJ1-1; 7 bases fit TRBD1. CDR1 is DFQATT, CDR2 SNEGSKA, per germline (reference sequence). V lost 3 bases to trimming and J lost 0 bases; unmatched junction nucleotides: 7. The CDR3 totals 15 residues. This chain's CDR3 is CSASTGQEMNTEAFF. The sequenced CDR3 bases are TGCAGTGCTAGTACTGGACAGGAGATGAACACTGAA.

A note on this clone: The sequenced fragment ends 3 residues before the CDR3 boundary, so the rest is inferred from the germline J gene. The V gene is TRBV5-6, the J gene TRBJ1-3; D remains ambiguous. CDR1 and CDR2 from the germline V gene are SGHDT and YYEEEE. The CDR3 is made up of 13 amino acids. The V end lost 6 bases, the J end lost 4 bases, and 11 bases lay between the germline ends. CDR3 DNA (partial): TGTGCCAGCACCCTAGGTTCCGGAAACACC. Translation gives CASTLGSGNT. The complete CDR3 sequence is CASTLGSGNTIYF.

To note about this clone: With the read ending 3 residues before the CDR3 end, the germline J gene is used to fill in that end. The rearrangement links TRBV20-1 to TRBJ1-1, with TRBD1 as a possible D gene (6 bases). Germline loops: CDR1 DFQATT, CDR2 SNEGSKA (reference sequence). CDR3 length: 16 amino acids. The germline V and J ends were trimmed by 6 bases and 0 bases, with 20 bases remaining between them. CDR3 amino acids: CSAPDRERGVNTEAFF. Partial CDR3 DNA: TGCAGTGCCCCGGACAGAGAGAGGGGCGTGAACACTGAA.

Turning to this clone: The read ends 3 residues shy of where the CDR3 ends; the end is completed using the germline J gene. V gene TRBV20-1 combines with J gene TRBJ2-3; possible D gene TRBD2, 6 bases. The CDR3 contains 14 residues. The ends were cut back, 6 bases at V and 1 base at J, with 14 bases in the middle. Germline V gives CDR1 DFQATT, CDR2 SNEGSKA (reference sequence). The chain's CDR3 is CSAPMTGGTDTQYF. The CDR3 bases that were read are TGCAGTGCCCCCATGACGGGGGGCACAGATACG.

With respect to this clone: The read ends 3 residues shy of where the CDR3 ends; the end is completed using the germline J gene. The chain links TRBV20-1 to TRBJ2-3; the match to TRBD1 covers 9 bases. Looked up from germline, CDR1 is DFQATT and CDR2 is SNEGSKA (reference sequence). The J segment lost 2 bases and the V segment lost 6 bases, leaving 9 bases of the junction unmatched. The CDR3 has 15 amino acids. The covered CDR3 bases are TGCAGTGCCATAACCGGGACAGGGTACACAGATACG. Residues: CSAITGTGYTDT. The full CDR3 reads CSAITGTGYTDTQYF.

Concerning this clone itself: The CDR3 extends 3 residues past the end of the read, so its final part is completed from the germline J gene. The gene calls are TRBV7-2 and TRBJ1-1; the D gene is possibly TRBD1 (5 bases). Germline-derived CDR1 and CDR2 are SGHTA and FQGNSA. This CDR3 is 12 amino acids long. CDR3 loop: CASSLSRGMAFF. The sequenced CDR3 bases are TGTGCCAGCAGCTTAAGCCGGGGGATG.

This CDR3 reads CASSRPRGSGGRETQYF. CDR3 DNA (partial): TGTGCCAGCTCACGACCAAGGGGCTCGGGGGGCCGAGAGACC. The chain carries TRBV18 and TRBJ2-5, with TRBD2 as a possible D gene (7 bases). The sequenced fragment ends 3 residues before the CDR3 boundary, so the rest is inferred from the germline J gene. Trimming removed 4 bases at V and 4 bases at J, with 22 bases between. This CDR3 has 17 amino acids. CDR1 is KGHSH, CDR2 LQKENI, per germline.

As regards this clone: The read gets to within 3 residues of the CDR3 end, and the germline J gene fills in the rest. This rearrangement joins TRBV7-3 to TRBJ2-1, with 8 bases matching TRBD2. CDR3 size: 16 residues. Trimming at V came to 2 bases and at J to 4 bases, leaving 7 bases not matched to a gene. CDR1 SGHTA and CDR2 FQGTGA come from the germline V gene. The CDR3 loop reads CASSLASSGLYNEQFF. The sequenced part of the CDR3 DNA is TGTGCCAGCAGCTTAGCGTCTAGCGGGCTTTACAATGAG. Variable domain in full (rest from reference TRBV7-3 and TRBJ2-1): GAGVSQTPSNKVTEKGKYVELRCDPISGHTALYWYRQSLGQGPEFLIYFQGTGAADDSGLPNDRFFAVRPEGSVSTLKIQRTERGDSAVYLCASSLASSGLYNEQFFGPGTRLTVL.

With regard to this clone: Sequencing ends 3 residues short of the CDR3 end; the germline J gene provides the rest. This rearrangement joins TRBV28 to TRBJ2-7; the D is unclear. Trimming left V 6 bases short and J 1 base short, with 7 bases between. Germline values: CDR1 MDHEN, CDR2 SYDVKM. The CDR3 length is 12 residues. CDR3 residues: CASSLLSYEQYF. CDR3 bases read: TGTGCCAGCAGCCTTCTATCCTACGAG.

A word on this clone: The read ends 3 residues early relative to the CDR3; the germline J gene fills the gap. The chain carries TRBV19 and TRBJ2-3, with D possibly TRBD1 on 6 matching bases. The germline CDR1 and CDR2 sequences are LNHDA and SQIVND (reference sequence). The CDR3 extends over 13 amino acids. The sequenced CDR3 bases are TGTGCCAGTAGCGGGCAGGGGTACCAGCCG. It is translated as CASSGQGYQP. The complete CDR3 sequence is CASSGQGYQPQYF.

A remark on this clone: The CDR3 end falls 3 residues outside the read, so it is completed with the germline J gene. The rearrangement joins TRBV7-2 to TRBJ2-3, with D possibly TRBD1 on 6 matching bases. CDR1 and CDR2 (germline): SGHTA, FQGNSA. The CDR3 length is 14 residues. Deletions cut 2 bases from V and 4 bases from J, with 10 bases between. CDR3 bases read: TGTGCCAGCAGCTTATCGGGACATGCAGATACG. It yields the protein CASSLSGHADT. Given in full, the CDR3 is CASSLSGHADTQYF.

With regard to this clone: The read finishes 3 residues shy of the CDR3 end, and the germline J gene is used to complete it. The chain is built from TRBV7-9 and TRBJ2-4, with TRBD1 identical over 8 bases. The CDR3 contains 13 residues. V lost 4 bases, J lost 8 bases, and 4 bases stayed unmatched. CDR1 and CDR2 from the germline V gene are SEHNR and FQNEAQ (reference sequence). Partial CDR3 DNA: TGTGCCAGCAGCTCCGGACAGGGACACATT. Its protein is CASSSGQGHI. The whole CDR3 region reads CASSSGQGHIQYF.

Points on this clone: The DNA ends 3 residues before the CDR3 does, and the rest of the CDR3 is filled in from the germline J gene. The genes are TRBV10-1 and TRBJ2-1, with 11 bases matching TRBD2. V lost 4 bases and J lost 7; bases outside the gene matches: 3. The CDR3 consists of 14 residues. The germline gives CDR1 WNHNN, CDR2 SYGVQD (reference sequence). The CDR3 loop is CASSGSGRVNEQFF. Incomplete CDR3 DNA: TGCGCCAGCAGTGGTAGCGGGAGGGTAAATGAG.